This T cell receptor beta chain is drawn from a study of cytomegalovirus exposure and HLA in healthy donors. There are 13 residues in the CDR3. Trimming cost V 0 bases and J 5 bases, with 6 bases left between them. CDR1 is SGHRS and CDR2 is YFSETQ in the germline V gene. The PCR made use of 60 Vbeta and 13 Jbeta primers. Here immunoSEQ multiplex PCR was the method, and the copy in TCRdb shows in-frame clones only, minus some. The sample shows over 150,000 clones, roughly 72% of them seen only once. This clone was picked up a small number of times. The clonotype comes from a man aged 25-40 years in good health and CMV-seronegative. The specimen sequenced was PBMCs. This chain uses TRBV5-1 with TRBJ2-1; D is unclear. As DNA, the CDR3 is TGCGCCAGCAGCTTGGATAGTGACAATGAGCAGTTCTTC. Translating gives CASSLDSDNEQFF. The whole variable domain, filled in from reference TRBV5-1 and TRBJ2-1, reads KAGVTQTPRYLIKTRGQQVTLSCSPISGHRSVSWYQQTPGQGLQFLFEYFSETQRNKGNFPGRFSGRQFSNSRSEMNVSTLELGDSALYLCASSLDSDNEQFFGPGTRLTVL.